This record covers a single T cell receptor beta chain. The antigen is unknown. The source of the sample is a study of shared clonotypes between healthy human individuals. Study background: Donors were a couple of women and a few men aged 18 to 49. Points from the study as a whole: The genetic and exposure-history diversity represented was limited by few donors. Generation of non-shared clonotypes was less probable than generation of clonotypes shared by all four donors.

V was pared by 7 bases and J by 7 bases, with 12 bases between. Per the germline V gene, CDR1 is MNHEY and CDR2 is SVGAGI. The CDR3 has 12 amino acids. The input for sorted-subset replicate PCRs was about 0.2 ug DNA, tens of thousands of T cell genomes. Assay used: immunoSEQ multiplex PCR; TCRdb lists only in-frame clones, some missing. The table shows some 2.3 million clones, with 85% to 95% occurring only once. This clonotype was obtained from a man aged 18 to 30 in good health. Some clones in this sample may be carry-over from other donors' samples. What was sequenced was naive CD4+ T cells from PBMCs. Subset given: CD45RA+ positively selected. The J gene is TRBJ2-3, the V gene TRBV6-5, with D hard to call. CDR3: CASIGRLNTQYF. CDR3 nucleotides: TGTGCCAGCATCGGACGCCTGAATACGCAGTATTTT.